This is a list of T cell receptor beta chains from one sample in a study of shared clonotypes between healthy human individuals. Repertoires were generated with immunoSEQ multiplex PCR, while TCRdb's copy carries only in-frame clones and drops some. Of about 1.9 million clones in the sample, about 93% were seen once. Sequencing input: naive CD8+ T cells from PBMCs. Source of these receptors: a man between 18 and 29 years old in good health. Some clones in this sample may be carry-over from other donors' samples. Both conserved end residues are part of each CDR3. Each record gives: J gene, clone size, V gene, D gene, CDR3 protein, CDR3 DNA. D genes are given only for firm matches. The size field is filled for only some rows; it gives once, few, many or a size class.

TRBJ2-3 NA TRBV28 NA CAGAGQTSTDTQYF TGTGCCGGGGCTGGGCAGACAAGCACAGATACGCAGTATTTT
TRBJ2-1 NA TRBV27 NA CASRDSLYNEQFF TGTGCCAGCCGGGACTCACTCTACAATGAGCAGTTCTTC
TRBJ2-7 few TRBV25-1 TRBD2 CASIPAGEYEQYF TGTGCCAGCATACCCGCGGGAGAATACGAGCAGTACTTC
TRBJ2-7 NA TRBV9 TRBD2 CASSPLEYSGHYEQYF TGTGCCAGCAGCCCCTTAGAGTATAGCGGGCACTACGAGCAGTACTTC
TRBJ1-1 NA TRBV7-9 NA CASSPRDTSMNTEAFF TGTGCCAGCAGCCCCCGGGACACCAGCATGAACACTGAAGCTTTCTTT
TRBJ2-7 NA TRBV9 TRBD1 CASSPRGGDSGYEQYF TGTGCCAGCAGCCCCCGGGGTGGGGACAGTGGCTACGAGCAGTACTTC
TRBJ1-3 NA TRBV19 NA CASSPDGGSGNTIYF TGTGCCAGTAGTCCTGACGGGGGCTCTGGAAACACCATATATTTT
TRBJ1-1 NA TRBV27 NA CASSLFSGDTEAFF TGTGCCAGCAGTTTATTTTCAGGGGACACTGAAGCTTTCTTT
TRBJ2-7 NA TRBV18 NA CASSPDNPTYEQYF TGTGCCAGCTCACCCGATAATCCTACCTACGAGCAGTACTTC
TRBJ2-1 NA TRBV27 NA CASSLGGSRGTMDEQFF TGTGCCAGCAGTTTAGGAGGGAGTAGGGGCACAATGGATGAGCAGTTCTTC
TRBJ1-1 NA TRBV19 TRBD1 CASTQGAGNTEAFF TGTGCCAGTACCCAGGGGGCTGGGAACACTGAAGCTTTCTTT
TRBJ2-1 NA TRBV28 TRBD1 CASSPAWLAGQGDEQFF TGTGCCAGCAGTCCCGCGTGGCTAGCGGGACAGGGGGATGAGCAGTTCTTC
TRBJ1-5 NA TRBV7-9 TRBD1 CASSSQGGNQPQHF TGTGCCAGCAGCTCCCAGGGGGGGAATCAGCCCCAGCATTTT
TRBJ1-1 NA TRBV27 NA CASSSPGEGNTEAFF TGTGCCAGCAGTTCCCCCGGGGAAGGGAACACTGAAGCTTTCTTT
TRBJ2-7 NA TRBV25-1 TRBD1 CASRPGQGYEQYF TGTGCCAGCAGGCCGGGACAGGGCTACGAGCAGTACTTC
TRBJ2-3 NA TRBV5-6 TRBD1 CASSVDRADTDTQYF TGTGCCAGCAGCGTGGACAGGGCCGACACAGATACGCAGTATTTT
TRBJ1-1 NA TRBV7-8 TRBD1 CASSYPGGIGTEAFF TGTGCCAGCAGCTACCCAGGGGGCATTGGGACTGAAGCTTTCTTT
TRBJ1-4 NA TRBV4-3 NA CASSQDVTSATNEKLFF TGCGCCAGCAGCCAAGACGTGACATCGGCAACTAATGAAAAACTGTTTTTT
TRBJ2-1 NA TRBV28 TRBD2 CASSSGLAGGTYNEQFF TGTGCCAGCAGTTCAGGACTAGCGGGAGGTACCTACAATGAGCAGTTCTTC
TRBJ1-2 NA TRBV5-6 TRBD1 CASSMGEGANYGYTF TGTGCCAGCAGCATGGGGGAGGGGGCCAACTATGGCTACACCTTC
TRBJ2-7 NA TRBV5-1 NA CASSPPDQYEQYF TGCGCCAGCAGCCCTCCGGACCAATACGAGCAGTACTTC
TRBJ1-5 NA TRBV18 NA CASSPGLHRSNQPQHF TGTGCCAGCTCACCAGGACTGCACAGGTCCAATCAGCCCCAGCATTTT
TRBJ2-7 NA TRBV20-1 NA CSAKYGYEQYF TGCAGTGCTAAATACGGGTACGAGCAGTACTTC
TRBJ2-4 NA TRBV6-6 NA CASSYTIDSAKNIQYF TGTGCCAGCAGTTATACGATCGACTCGGCCAAAAACATTCAGTACTTC
TRBJ1-1 NA TRBV9 NA CASSVGPGLVNTEAFF TGTGCCAGCAGCGTAGGGCCGGGTTTGGTGAACACTGAAGCTTTCTTT
TRBJ1-4 NA TRBV19 TRBD1 CASSAPGQGSEKLFF TGTGCCAGTAGTGCCCCGGGACAGGGGAGTGAAAAACTGTTTTTT
TRBJ1-1 once TRBV27 TRBD1 CASRDRGNTEAFF TGTGCCAGCCGAGACAGGGGGAACACTGAAGCTTTCTTT
TRBJ2-2 NA TRBV7-9 NA CASSSSSSGKYTGELFF TGTGCCAGCAGCTCGTCGTCCTCGGGGAAATACACCGGGGAGCTGTTTTTT
TRBJ1-1 NA TRBV9 TRBD1 CASSVGAGQGMNTEAFF TGTGCCAGCAGCGTAGGTGCGGGACAGGGTATGAACACTGAAGCTTTCTTT
TRBJ1-5 NA TRBV27 NA CASSLVFSPNQPQHF TGTGCCAGCAGTTTGGTCTTCTCCCCAAATCAGCCCCAGCATTTT
TRBJ2-7 NA TRBV7-2 NA CASSFGGTGLNSYEQYF TGTGCCAGCAGCTTCGGGGGTACGGGGCTAAACTCCTACGAGCAGTACTTC
TRBJ1-5 NA TRBV27 NA CASSLERGNQPQHF TGTGCCAGCAGTTTAGAGCGGGGAAATCAGCCCCAGCATTTT
TRBJ2-2 NA TRBV6-5 NA CASSLTDLNTGELFF TGTGCCAGCAGTTTGACAGACCTGAACACCGGGGAGCTGTTTTTT
TRBJ2-5 NA TRBV4-1 NA CASSPRLGQETQYF TGCGCCAGCAGCCCTAGACTGGGCCAAGAGACCCAGTACTTC
TRBJ2-2 NA TRBV13 TRBD2 CASSPRTSGRARELFF TGTGCCAGCAGCCCGCGGACTAGCGGGAGGGCGCGGGAGCTGTTTTTT
TRBJ2-1 NA TRBV5-4 TRBD2 CASRGREGPREQFF TGTGCCAGCCGCGGTCGGGAGGGCCCCCGTGAGCAGTTCTTC
TRBJ1-1 NA TRBV10-3 NA CAISETQGNEAFF TGTGCCATCAGTGAGACCCAGGGGAATGAAGCTTTCTTT
TRBJ2-5 NA TRBV6-5 TRBD2 CATKILAGGETQYF TGTGCCACAAAAATACTAGCGGGAGGGGAGACCCAGTACTTC
TRBJ1-1 NA TRBV7-9 NA CASSSAKNSEAFF TGTGCCAGCAGCTCCGCCAAGAACAGTGAAGCTTTCTTT
TRBJ2-7 NA TRBV5-4 NA CASSPRPKDTPLEQYF TGTGCCAGCAGCCCGCGGCCCAAGGACACCCCCCTCGAGCAGTACTTC